Sequencing of this T cell receptor (beta chain) was carried out in a study of T cells in localized non-small cell lung cancer. The length of the CDR3 is 15 residues. V was clipped by 5 bases and J by 2 bases, with 13 bases between them. Germline CDR1 is SGHRS and CDR2 is YFSETQ. Using immunoSEQ multiplex PCR, the repertoire was profiled, and TCRdb retains in-frame clones only, with some absent. This sample has some 90,000 clones, with approximately 90% found just once. This clone has only one observation. The chain employs TRBV5-1 and TRBJ2-2; possibly TRBD1 or TRBD2 for D (5 bases each). This TCR derives from a man aged 35 to 69 with stage I squamous cell lung carcinoma. The sequencing used peripheral blood, collected before any cancer treatment. CDR3 DNA sequence: TGCGCCAGCAGTCGGGGCTCGGGCAACACCGGGGAGCTGTTTTTT. Translating it yields CASSRGSGNTGELFF.